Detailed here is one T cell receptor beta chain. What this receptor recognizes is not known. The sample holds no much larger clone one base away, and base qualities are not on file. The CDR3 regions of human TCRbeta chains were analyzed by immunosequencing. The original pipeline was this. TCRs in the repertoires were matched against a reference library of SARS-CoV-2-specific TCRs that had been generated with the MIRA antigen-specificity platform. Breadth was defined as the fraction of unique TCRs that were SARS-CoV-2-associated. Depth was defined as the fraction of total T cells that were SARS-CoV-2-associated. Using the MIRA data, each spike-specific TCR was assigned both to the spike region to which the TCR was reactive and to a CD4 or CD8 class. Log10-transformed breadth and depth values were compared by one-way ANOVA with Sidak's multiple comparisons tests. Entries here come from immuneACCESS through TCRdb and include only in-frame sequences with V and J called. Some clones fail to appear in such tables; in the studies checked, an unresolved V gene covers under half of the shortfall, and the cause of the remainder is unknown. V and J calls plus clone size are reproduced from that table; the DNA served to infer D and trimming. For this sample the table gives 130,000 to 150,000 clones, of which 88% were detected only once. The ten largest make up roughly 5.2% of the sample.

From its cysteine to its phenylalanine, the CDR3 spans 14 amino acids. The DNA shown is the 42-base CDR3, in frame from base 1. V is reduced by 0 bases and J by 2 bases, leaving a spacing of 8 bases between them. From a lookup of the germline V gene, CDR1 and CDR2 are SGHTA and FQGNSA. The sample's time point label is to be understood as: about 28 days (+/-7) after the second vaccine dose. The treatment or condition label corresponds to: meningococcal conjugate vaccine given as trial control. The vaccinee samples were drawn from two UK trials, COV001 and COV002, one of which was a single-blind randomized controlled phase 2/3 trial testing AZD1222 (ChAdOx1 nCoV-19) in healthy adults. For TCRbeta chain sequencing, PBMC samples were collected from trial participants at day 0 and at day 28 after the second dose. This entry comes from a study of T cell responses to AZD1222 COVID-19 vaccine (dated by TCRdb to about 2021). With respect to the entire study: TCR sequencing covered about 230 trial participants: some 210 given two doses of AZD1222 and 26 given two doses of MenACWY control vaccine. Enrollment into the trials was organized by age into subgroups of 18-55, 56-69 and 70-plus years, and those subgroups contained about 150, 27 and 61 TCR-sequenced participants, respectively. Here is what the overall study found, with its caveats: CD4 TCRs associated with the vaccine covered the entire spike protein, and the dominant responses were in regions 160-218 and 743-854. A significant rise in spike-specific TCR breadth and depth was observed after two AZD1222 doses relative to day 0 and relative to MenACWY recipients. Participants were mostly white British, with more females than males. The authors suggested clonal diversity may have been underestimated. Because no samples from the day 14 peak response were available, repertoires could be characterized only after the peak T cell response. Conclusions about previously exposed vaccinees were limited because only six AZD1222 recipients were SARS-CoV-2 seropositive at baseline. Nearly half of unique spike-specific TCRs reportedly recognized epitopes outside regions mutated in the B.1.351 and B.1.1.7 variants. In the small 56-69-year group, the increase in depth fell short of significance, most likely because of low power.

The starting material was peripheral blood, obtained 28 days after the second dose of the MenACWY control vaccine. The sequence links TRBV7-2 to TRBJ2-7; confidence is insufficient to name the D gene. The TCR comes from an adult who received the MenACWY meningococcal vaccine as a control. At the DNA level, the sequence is TGTGCCAGCAGCTTAGCCTTAGGGCCCTACGAGCAGTACTTC. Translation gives CASSLALGPYEQYF.